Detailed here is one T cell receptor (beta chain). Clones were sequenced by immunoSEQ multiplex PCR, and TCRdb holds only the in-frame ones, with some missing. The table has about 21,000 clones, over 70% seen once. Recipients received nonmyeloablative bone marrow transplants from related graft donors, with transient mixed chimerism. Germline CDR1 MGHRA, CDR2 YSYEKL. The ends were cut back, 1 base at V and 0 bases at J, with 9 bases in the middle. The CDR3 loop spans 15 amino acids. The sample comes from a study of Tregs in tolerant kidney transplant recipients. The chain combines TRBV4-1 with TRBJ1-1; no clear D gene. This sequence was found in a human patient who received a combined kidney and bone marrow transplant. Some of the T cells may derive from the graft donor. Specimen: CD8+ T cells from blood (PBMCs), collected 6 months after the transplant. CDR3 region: CASSQVGLVNTEAFF. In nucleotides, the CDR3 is TGCGCCAGCAGCCAAGTTGGACTGGTGAACACTGAAGCTTTCTTT.